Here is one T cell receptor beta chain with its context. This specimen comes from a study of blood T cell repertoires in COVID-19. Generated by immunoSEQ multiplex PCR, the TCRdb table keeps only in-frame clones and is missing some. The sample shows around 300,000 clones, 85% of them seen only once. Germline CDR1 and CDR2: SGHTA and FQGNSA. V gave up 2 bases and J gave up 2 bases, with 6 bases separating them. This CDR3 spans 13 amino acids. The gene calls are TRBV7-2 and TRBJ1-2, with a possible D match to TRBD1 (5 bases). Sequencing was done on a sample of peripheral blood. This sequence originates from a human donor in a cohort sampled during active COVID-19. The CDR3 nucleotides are TGTGCCAGCAGCTTACCAGGGAACTATGGCTACACCTTC. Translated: CASSLPGNYGYTF.